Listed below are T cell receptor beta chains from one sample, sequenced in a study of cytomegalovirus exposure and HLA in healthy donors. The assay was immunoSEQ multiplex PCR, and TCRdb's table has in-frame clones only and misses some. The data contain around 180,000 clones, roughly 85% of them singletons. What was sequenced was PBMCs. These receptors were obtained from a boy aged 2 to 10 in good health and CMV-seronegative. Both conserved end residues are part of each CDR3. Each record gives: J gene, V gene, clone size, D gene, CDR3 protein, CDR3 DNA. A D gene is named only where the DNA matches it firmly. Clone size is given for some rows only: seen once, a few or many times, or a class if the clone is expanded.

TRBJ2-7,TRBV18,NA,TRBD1,CASSHGTGSSYEQYF,TGTGCCAGCTCACACGGGACAGGGAGCTCCTACGAGCAGTACTTC
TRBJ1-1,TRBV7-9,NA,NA,CSSSLGGGFGRNTEAFF,TGTTCCAGCAGCTTAGGTGGCGGGTTCGGGAGGAACACTGAAGCTTTCTTT
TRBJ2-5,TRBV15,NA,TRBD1,CATEDRNFQETQYF,TGTGCCACCGAGGACAGGAACTTCCAAGAGACCCAGTACTTC
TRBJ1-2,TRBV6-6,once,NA,CASSSRGAGEENGYTF,TGTGCCAGCAGTTCCCGCGGGGCAGGCGAAGAGAATGGCTACACCTTC
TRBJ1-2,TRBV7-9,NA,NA,CASSLNPSRGGYTF,TGTGCCAGCAGCTTAAACCCATCCAGGGGTGGCTACACCTTC
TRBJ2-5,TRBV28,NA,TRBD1,CASSVNRGETQYF,TGTGCCAGCAGTGTAAACAGGGGAGAGACCCAGTACTTC
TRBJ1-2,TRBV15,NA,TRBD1,CATSTQNTGGAGGYTF,TGTGCCACCAGCACCCAGAACACAGGGGGCGCTGGGGGCTACACCTTC
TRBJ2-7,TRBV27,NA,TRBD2,CASSLVAGESSYEQYF,TGTGCCAGCAGTCTGGTAGCGGGAGAGAGCTCCTACGAGCAGTACTTC
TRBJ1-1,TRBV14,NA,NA,CASSHRTNTLKAFF,TGTGCCAGCAGCCACAGGACAAATACACTGAAAGCTTTCTTT
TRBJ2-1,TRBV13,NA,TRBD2,CASSRSLPGLAGDEQFF,TGTGCCAGCAGCCGTTCCCTCCCGGGACTAGCGGGCGATGAGCAGTTCTTC
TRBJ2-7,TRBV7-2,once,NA,CASSFTGLGPYEQYF,TGTGCCAGCAGCTTTACAGGGCTTGGGCCCTACGAGCAGTACTTC
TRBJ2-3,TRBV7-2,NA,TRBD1,CASSTGGRNTDTQYF,TGTGCCAGCAGCACAGGGGGGAGGAACACAGATACGCAGTATTTT
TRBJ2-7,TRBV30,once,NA,CAWTPGGRSYEQYF,TGTGCCTGGACGCCAGGGGGGAGAAGCTACGAGCAGTACTTC
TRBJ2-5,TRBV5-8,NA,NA,CASSLGQGWETQYF,TGTGCCAGCAGCTTGGGTCAGGGGTGGGAGACCCAGTACTTC
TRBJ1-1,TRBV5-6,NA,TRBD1,CASSLHRGTEAFF,TGTGCCAGCAGCTTACACAGGGGCACTGAAGCTTTCTTT
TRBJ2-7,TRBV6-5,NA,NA,CASSLAVRDEQYF,TGTGCCAGCAGTTTAGCGGTAAGGGACGAGCAGTACTTC
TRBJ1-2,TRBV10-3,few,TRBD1,CAILTGGHYGYTF,TGTGCCATTCTGACAGGGGGACACTATGGCTACACCTTC
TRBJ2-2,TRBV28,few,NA,CASSTGTGELFF,TGTGCCAGCAGTACGGGGACCGGGGAGCTGTTTTTT
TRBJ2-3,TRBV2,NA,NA,CASSDFRDTQYF,TGTGCCAGCAGTGACTTCAGGGATACGCAGTATTTT
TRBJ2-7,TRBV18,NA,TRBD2,CASSPRTSSYEQYF,TGTGCCAGCTCACCACGGACTAGCTCCTACGAGCAGTACTTC
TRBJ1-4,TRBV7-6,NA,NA,CASSFGGNEKLFF,TGTGCCAGCAGCTTCGGAGGAAATGAAAAACTGTTTTTT
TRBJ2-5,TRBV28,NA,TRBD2,CASSLVLAGDQETQYF,TGTGCCAGCAGTTTAGTCCTAGCGGGGGACCAAGAGACCCAGTACTTC
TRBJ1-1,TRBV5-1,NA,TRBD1,CASSWGGTGMNTEAFF,TGCGCCAGCAGCTGGGGCGGGACAGGGATGAACACTGAAGCTTTCTTT
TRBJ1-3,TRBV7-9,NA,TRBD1,CASSSFAGGQGFGGNTIYF,TGTGCCAGCAGCTCTTTCGCCGGGGGACAGGGTTTTGGTGGAAACACCATATATTTT
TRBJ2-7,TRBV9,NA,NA,CASSVGDSVTYEQYF,TGTGCCAGCAGCGTAGGGGACTCAGTAACCTACGAGCAGTACTTC
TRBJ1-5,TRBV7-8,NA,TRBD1,CASSVEQGGAPQHF,TGTGCCAGCAGCGTAGAACAGGGGGGCGCCCCCCAGCATTTT
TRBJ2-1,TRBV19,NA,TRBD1,CASSIPGQGQNEQFF,TGTGCCAGTAGTATACCGGGACAGGGTCAAAATGAGCAGTTCTTC
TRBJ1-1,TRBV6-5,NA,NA,CASSYGRGVESFF,TGTGCCAGCAGTTACGGCAGGGGCGTTGAGTCTTTCTTT
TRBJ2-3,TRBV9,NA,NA,CASSVGIADTDTQYF,TGTGCCAGCAGCGTAGGAATAGCGGACACAGATACGCAGTATTTT
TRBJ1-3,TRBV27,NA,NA,CASSPSGAGNTIYF,TGTGCCAGCAGCCCGAGCGGCGCTGGAAACACCATATATTTT
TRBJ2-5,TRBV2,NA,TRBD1,CASEAGGETQYF,TGTGCCAGCGAGGCAGGGGGAGAGACCCAGTACTTC
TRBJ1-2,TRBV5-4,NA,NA,CASSLGGEKKPGYTF,TGTGCCAGCAGCTTAGGCGGGGAAAAAAAACCTGGCTACACCTTC
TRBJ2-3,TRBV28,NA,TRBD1,CASSFRTGGFTDTQYF,TGTGCCAGCAGTTTTAGGACAGGGGGCTTTACAGATACGCAGTATTTT
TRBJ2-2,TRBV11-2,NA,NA,CASSFDGLFTGELFF,TGTGCCAGCAGCTTTGACGGACTATTCACCGGGGAGCTGTTTTTT
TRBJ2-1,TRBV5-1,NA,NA,CASSTGSGAFF,TGCGCCAGCAGCACAGGGTCCGGAGCGTTCTTC
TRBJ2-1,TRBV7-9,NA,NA,CASSLELNEQFF,TGTGCCAGCAGCTTAGAACTCAATGAGCAGTTCTTC
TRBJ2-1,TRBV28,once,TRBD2,CASSLGTSKDNEQFF,TGTGCCAGCAGTCTCGGGACTAGCAAGGACAATGAGCAGTTCTTC
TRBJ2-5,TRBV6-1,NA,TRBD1,CASSDGTEVKETQYF,TGTGCCAGCAGTGACGGGACAGAAGTGAAAGAGACCCAGTACTTC
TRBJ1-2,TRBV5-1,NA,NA,CASSSDSHYGYTF,TGCGCCAGCAGCTCCGACAGCCACTATGGCTACACCTTC
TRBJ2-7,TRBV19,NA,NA,CASSIEQRPYEQYF,TGTGCCAGTAGTATCGAGCAGCGCCCCTACGAGCAGTACTTC
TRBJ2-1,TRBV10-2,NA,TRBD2,CASSLAGENNEQFF,TGCGCCAGCAGTCTAGCGGGGGAAAACAATGAGCAGTTCTTC
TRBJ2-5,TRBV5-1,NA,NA,CASSGQRMGLEQYF,TGCGCCAGCTCCGGACAGAGGATGGGTTTGGAGCAGTACTTC
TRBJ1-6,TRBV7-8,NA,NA,CASSFGTIHNSPLHF,TGTGCCAGCAGCTTCGGGACAATCCATAATTCACCCCTCCACTTT
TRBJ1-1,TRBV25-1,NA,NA,CASSDTRQVTEAFF,TGTGCCAGCAGTGATACCCGACAGGTCACTGAAGCTTTCTTT
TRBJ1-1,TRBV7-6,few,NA,CASSLSAVEEAFF,TGTGCCAGCAGCTTATCGGCGGTGGAGGAAGCTTTCTTT
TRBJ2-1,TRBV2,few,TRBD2,CASSEGGRGVNEQFF,TGTGCCAGCAGTGAAGGCGGGAGGGGGGTCAATGAGCAGTTCTTC
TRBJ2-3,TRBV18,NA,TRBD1,CASSPGQGHLDTQYF,TGTGCCAGCTCACCGGGACAGGGTCATCTCGATACGCAGTATTTT
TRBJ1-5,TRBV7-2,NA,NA,CASSSLQVPQHF,TGTGCCAGCAGCTCCCTTCAGGTGCCCCAGCATTTT